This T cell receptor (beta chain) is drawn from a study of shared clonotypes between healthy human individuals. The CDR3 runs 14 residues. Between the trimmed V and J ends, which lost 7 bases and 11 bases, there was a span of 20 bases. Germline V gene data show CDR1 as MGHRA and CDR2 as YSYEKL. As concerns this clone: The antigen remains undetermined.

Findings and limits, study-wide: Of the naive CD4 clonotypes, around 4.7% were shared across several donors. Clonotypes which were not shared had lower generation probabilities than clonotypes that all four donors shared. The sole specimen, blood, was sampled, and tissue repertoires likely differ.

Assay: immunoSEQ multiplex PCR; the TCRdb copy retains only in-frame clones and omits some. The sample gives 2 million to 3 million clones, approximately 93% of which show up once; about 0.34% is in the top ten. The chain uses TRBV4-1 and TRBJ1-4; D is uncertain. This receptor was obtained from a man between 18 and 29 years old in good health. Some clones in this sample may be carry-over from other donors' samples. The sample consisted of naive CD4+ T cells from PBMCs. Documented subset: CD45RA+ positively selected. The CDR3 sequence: CASNLEGGLEKLFF. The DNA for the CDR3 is TGCGCCAGCAACCTCGAGGGTGGTCTGGAGAAACTGTTTTTT.